This T cell receptor beta chain was sequenced in a study of cytomegalovirus exposure and HLA in healthy donors. Use of 60 Vbeta and 13 Jbeta primers characterized the PCR. Data came from immunoSEQ multiplex PCR; TCRdb stores just in-frame clones and leaves some out. The sample has around 110,000 clones; about 75% are singletons. About this clone: What it binds is not known.

The V end lost 7 bases, the J end lost 0 bases, and 9 bases lay between the germline ends. The CDR3 has 13 amino acids. Germline V gives CDR1 LNHDA, CDR2 SQIVND (reference sequence). General study points: Apart from CMV serostatus, no immune exposure information was available. Equally common other TCR beta chains were less clonally expanded than HLA-associated ones, a later analysis found. Presence/absence analyses treated sequencing depth as roughly uniform across donors. Later work found most CMV-associated TCR beta chains apparently HLA-restricted.

This chain uses TRBV19 with TRBJ1-2, with D unresolved. Sequenced sample: PBMCs. The TCR was taken from a man aged 35 to 55 in good health and CMV-seronegative. The DNA for the CDR3 is TGTGCCAGTACCCCGACAACTAACTATGGCTACACCTTC. Encoded protein: CASTPTTNYGYTF.